This T cell receptor (beta chain) was obtained from a study of molecular identifiers for immune sequencing clone quantification. TCRdb itself ran the PCR reads through MiXCR, one entry per CDR3 protein. The data hold more than 450,000 distinct CDR3 sequences, with about 22% observed a single time. This clonotype was seen ten or more times. The CDR3 has 13 residues. The V end was cut by 3 bases, the J end by 2 bases, with 8 bases between. Germline V CDR1 and CDR2: SEHNR, FQNEAQ (reference sequence). V is TRBV7-9 and J is TRBJ2-7; D not certain. The sequencing input was naive CD8+ T cells from blood, with Jurkat cell RNA spiked in. This sample's subset: FACS-sorted CD8+CD4-CCR7+CD45RA+ naive T cells. The receptor's source is a human donor in good health. Some libraries in this study had Jurkat cell RNA spiked in. CDR3 loop: CASSFPDTYEQYF. The DNA of the CDR3 is TGTGCCAGCAGCTTCCCTGACACCTACGAGCAGTACTTC.